This paragraph covers one T cell receptor beta chain sequence. CDR3 size: 12 residues. Per germline, CDR1 MNHEY and CDR2 SVGAGI. The V and J ends lost 7 bases and 5 bases respectively, with 12 bases between them. Sequencing was performed with immunoSEQ multiplex PCR; in TCRdb, only in-frame clones are kept and a portion is missing. The repertoire has about 260,000 clones, about 89% of them found once; the top ten carry around 10%. These data belong to a study of blood T cell repertoires in COVID-19. Study context: From T cells, B-cell-depleted T cells, or PBMCs came the material, which was cDNA or gDNA.

The clonotype was recovered from a man aged 35 to 55 who had recovered from COVID-19. The sequencing input was peripheral blood. The chain has TRBV6-5 and TRBJ2-7; possibly TRBD2 for D (6 bases). The CDR3 DNA sequence: TGTGCCAGCATAGGAGGGTTAGACGAGCAGTACTTC. Its protein is CASIGGLDEQYF.